This is a list of T cell receptor beta chains from one sample in a study of T-cell memory formation after mild COVID-19. Each CDR3 protein gets one entry after TCRdb re-called the 5' RACE reads with MiXCR. Of 400,000 to 500,000 distinct CDR3 sequences listed, roughly 18% are singletons. The sample consisted of PBMCs or a T cell subset sorted from them (not recorded which). These TCRs come from a man aged 18 to 29 who had mild COVID-19 (a few samples of this study predate the infection). Cell type and time point are not known. CDR3s include the opening cysteine and the closing phenylalanine or tryptophan. The order of the fields is J gene, clone size, V gene, D gene, CDR3 length, CDR3 DNA, CDR3 protein. A D gene is named only where the DNA matches it firmly. Clone size appears in some rows only: once, few, many, or a class for an expanded clone.

TRBJ2-3,few,TRBV12-5,TRBD2,12,TGTGCTAGTGGGATCGGGGAGGGGACGCAGTATTTT,CASGIGEGTQYF
TRBJ2-5,few,TRBV5-1,TRBD1,16,TGCGCCAGCAGCTTGGTGGGACAGGGTGACCAAGAGACCCAGTACTTC,CASSLVGQGDQETQYF
TRBJ2-2,NA,TRBV7-9,NA,15,TGTGCCAGCAGCTTAGCCCGGCGGGGCACCGGGGAGCTGTTTTTT,CASSLARRGTGELFF
TRBJ2-2,few,TRBV27,NA,13,TGTGCCAGCAGTTTATCGGTCGCCGGGGAGCTGTTTTTT,CASSLSVAGELFF
TRBJ2-6,NA,TRBV10-3,NA,16,TGTGCCATCAGTGAGGCAGGGCCGGGAGGGGCCAACGTCCTGACTTTC,CAISEAGPGGANVLTF
TRBJ1-2,few,TRBV20-1,NA,13,TGCAGTGCTAGGGGGAGGAAGGCCTATGGCTACACCTTC,CSARGRKAYGYTF
TRBJ2-5,NA,TRBV4-1,NA,14,TGCGCCAGCAGCCTCGGACCCGTCCAAGAGACCCAGTACTTC,CASSLGPVQETQYF
TRBJ2-4,few,TRBV7-2,NA,14,TGTGCCAGCAGCTTAGGGGGACGGACCAGCATTCAGTACTTC,CASSLGGRTSIQYF
TRBJ1-2,NA,TRBV28,TRBD1,16,TGTGCCAGCAGTTTACTGCCGGGACAGGGATCCTATGGCTACACCTTC,CASSLLPGQGSYGYTF
TRBJ1-2,NA,TRBV12-3/TRBV12-4,NA,14,TGTGCCAGCAGTGTATCTACCTACAGCTATGGCTACACCTTC,CASSVSTYSYGYTF
TRBJ2-7,NA,TRBV20-1,NA,14,TGCAGTGCTAGAGATAGGGGGGTAGCATACGAGCAGTACTTC,CSARDRGVAYEQYF
TRBJ2-1,NA,TRBV18,NA,14,TGTGCCAGCTCACCCCCGGCAGGGAACGATGAGCAGTTCTTC,CASSPPAGNDEQFF
TRBJ1-1,NA,TRBV7-8,NA,16,TGTGCCAGCAGCTTATTTATTCGGCAGACGAACACTGAAGCTTTCTTT,CASSLFIRQTNTEAFF
TRBJ2-7,few,TRBV12-3/TRBV12-4,TRBD2,14,TGTGCCAGCAGACCCCAAGCGGGGGGCTACGAGCAGTACTTC,CASRPQAGGYEQYF
TRBJ1-4,NA,TRBV19,TRBD1,15,TGTGCCAGTAGCCCGGGACAGGCGGAAATAGAAAAACTGTTTTTT,CASSPGQAEIEKLFF
TRBJ2-4,few,TRBV20-1,NA,16,TGCAGTGCTAGAGTGTCGGGAATCGTAGCCAAAAACATTCAGTACTTC,CSARVSGIVAKNIQYF
TRBJ2-5,NA,TRBV7-2,TRBD1,12,TGTGCCAGCAGCTGGGCCCGGGACAGGCTTGACTTC,CASSWARDRLDF
TRBJ2-1,NA,TRBV5-1,NA,13,TGCGCCAGCAGCTTCCTGGGGGACAATGAGCAGTTCTTC,CASSFLGDNEQFF
TRBJ2-5,few,TRBV9,NA,13,TGTGCCAGCAGCGTAGGCGTTCGGGGAGCCCAGTACTTC,CASSVGVRGAQYF
TRBJ1-1,few,TRBV7-9,NA,17,TGTGCCAGCAGCTTCAGTTCGGGTACGAGGCCGAACACTGAAGCTTTCTTT,CASSFSSGTRPNTEAFF
TRBJ2-1,few,TRBV7-2,NA,14,TGTGCCAGCAGCCCGTTTGGCGGGGGCGGAGAGCAGTTCTTC,CASSPFGGGGEQFF
TRBJ2-3,NA,TRBV11-2,TRBD1,15,TGTGCCAGCAGCTGGGGGCGACAGGGCTACGATACGCAGTATTTT,CASSWGRQGYDTQYF
TRBJ1-4,NA,TRBV3-1,NA,15,TGTGCCAGCAGCTCAGACGGGACATCTAATGAAAAACTGTTTTTT,CASSSDGTSNEKLFF
TRBJ2-1,few,TRBV29-1,TRBD1,14,TGCAGCGTTGAAGGCACAGGGGGTCGCAATGAGCAGTTCTTC,CSVEGTGGRNEQFF
TRBJ2-2,NA,TRBV15,TRBD2,16,TGTGCCACCAGCCTAACTAGCGGGGGGTTCACCGGGGAGCTGTTTTTT,CATSLTSGGFTGELFF
TRBJ1-5,few,TRBV18,NA,15,TGTGCCAGCTCACCATCTTCAGGGGCTGATCAGCCCCAGCATTTT,CASSPSSGADQPQHF
TRBJ2-5,few,TRBV5-5,NA,14,TGTGCCAGCAGATATAGGGCCTGGGAAGAGACCCAGTACTTC,CASRYRAWEETQYF
TRBJ2-3,NA,TRBV11-2,NA,17,TGTGCCAGCAGCCCCAACATCAGGGGAGGGAGCACAGATACGCAGTATTTT,CASSPNIRGGSTDTQYF
TRBJ2-1,NA,TRBV9,TRBD2,16,TGTGCCAGCAGCTTCAGGGGGACTAGCGGGGACAATGAGCAGTTCTTC,CASSFRGTSGDNEQFF
TRBJ2-3,NA,TRBV5-4,TRBD2,17,TGTGCCAGCAGCTTATTCAGCGGGGGGCGAAGCACAGATACGCAGTATTTT,CASSLFSGGRSTDTQYF
TRBJ1-1,NA,TRBV5-1,NA,15,TGCGCCAGCAGCATCTTATCCAGGGGAGACACTGAAGCTTTCTTT,CASSILSRGDTEAFF
TRBJ2-3,few,TRBV27,TRBD2,16,TGTGCCAGCAGTTCAACCGGGACTAGCGGGGGGGATACGCAGTATTTT,CASSSTGTSGGDTQYF
TRBJ2-3,few,TRBV7-9,TRBD2,18,TGTGCCAGCAGCTTCCCAACGAGGGCTAGCGGGAGCACAGATACGCAGTATTTT,CASSFPTRASGSTDTQYF
TRBJ2-5,NA,TRBV5-1,NA,14,TGCGCCAGCAGCTTGGGGCCGACGCAAGAGACCCAGTACTTC,CASSLGPTQETQYF
TRBJ2-3,few,TRBV7-9,NA,16,TGTGCCAGCAGTTCGATGTTAAGGGGGGGATCAGATACGCAGTATTTT,CASSSMLRGGSDTQYF
TRBJ2-3,NA,TRBV20-1,TRBD2,18,TGCAGTGCTAGAGATTGGGTAGCGGGGGCCTCGCTTGCGGATACGCAGTATTTT,CSARDWVAGASLADTQYF
TRBJ2-1,NA,TRBV20-1,NA,15,TGCAGTGCCGCTAGTAGGGGGAGCTCCTACAATGAGCAGTTCTTC,CSAASRGSSYNEQFF
TRBJ2-3,NA,TRBV5-1,TRBD1,15,TGCGCCAGCACCGGACAGGGCCCCTACACAGATACGCAGTATTTT,CASTGQGPYTDTQYF
TRBJ2-3,many,TRBV5-1,TRBD2,14,TGCGCCAGCAGCCGCGGGGGGAACACAGATACGCAGTATTTT,CASSRGGNTDTQYF
TRBJ1-6,NA,TRBV14,NA,14,TGTGCCAGCAGCCAAGTGGGAGCTTTATCACCCCTCCACTTT,CASSQVGALSPLHF
TRBJ2-3,few,TRBV5-1,NA,15,TGCGCCAGCAGCTTGAAACGGCACGGCATAGATACGCAGTATTTT,CASSLKRHGIDTQYF